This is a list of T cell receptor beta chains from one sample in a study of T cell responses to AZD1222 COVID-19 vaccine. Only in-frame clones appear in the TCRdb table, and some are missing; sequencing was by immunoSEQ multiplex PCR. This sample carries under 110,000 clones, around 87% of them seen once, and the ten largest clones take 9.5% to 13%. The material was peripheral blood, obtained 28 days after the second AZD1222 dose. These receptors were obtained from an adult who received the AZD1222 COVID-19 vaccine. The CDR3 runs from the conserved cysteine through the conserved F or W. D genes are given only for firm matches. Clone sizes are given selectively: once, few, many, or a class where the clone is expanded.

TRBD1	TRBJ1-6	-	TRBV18	TGTGCCAGCTCACCACGACAGGGAGAATCACCCCTCCACTTT	CASSPRQGESPLHF
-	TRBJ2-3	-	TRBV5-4	TGTGCCAGCAGCCCGACAGTTTACACAGATACGCAGTATTTT	CASSPTVYTDTQYF
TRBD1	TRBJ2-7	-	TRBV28	TGTGCCAGCAGAAGACAGGGTGCCCATTCCTACGAGCAGTACTTC	CASRRQGAHSYEQYF
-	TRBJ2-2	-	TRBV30	TGTGCCTGGAGCGGTAACACCGGGGAGCTGTTTTTT	CAWSGNTGELFF
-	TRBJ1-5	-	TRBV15	TGTGCCACCAGCAGAGATTACGGGAGCAATCAGCCCCAGCATTTT	CATSRDYGSNQPQHF
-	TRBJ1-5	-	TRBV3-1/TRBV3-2	TGTGCCAGCAGCCACCGGACAGGCAATCAGCCCCAGCATTTT	CASSHRTGNQPQHF
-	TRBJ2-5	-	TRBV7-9	TGTGCCAGCAGCTTAAGGTCACTCGGACAAGAGACCCAGTACTTC	CASSLRSLGQETQYF
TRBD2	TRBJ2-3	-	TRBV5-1	TGCGCCAGCAGCTTGGTAGCCGGGAGGTCAGATACGCAGTATTTT	CASSLVAGRSDTQYF
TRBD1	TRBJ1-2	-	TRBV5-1	TGCGCCAGCAGCGTGGGACAGGGGAATGATTATGGCTACACCTTC	CASSVGQGNDYGYTF
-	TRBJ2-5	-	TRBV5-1	TGCGCCAGCAGCTTGGTTGGGGAGACCCAGTACTTC	CASSLVGETQYF
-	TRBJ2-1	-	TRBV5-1	TGCGCCAGCAGCGCGGCTTTAGGGACCTACAATGAGCAGTTCTTC	CASSAALGTYNEQFF
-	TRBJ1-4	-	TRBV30	TGTGCCTGGAGTGAAGGGGAAATTAATGAAAAACTGTTTTTT	CAWSEGEINEKLFF
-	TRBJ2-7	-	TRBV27	TGTGCCAGCAGTTCAACCCAGGGGGAGGCCTACGAGCAGTACTTC	CASSSTQGEAYEQYF
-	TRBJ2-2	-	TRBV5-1	TGCGCCAGCAGCTTGGGGCAGGGTGAGACCGGGGAGCTGTTTTTT	CASSLGQGETGELFF
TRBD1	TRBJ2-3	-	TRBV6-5	TGTGCCAGCAGTTTTGACAGGGGTACAGATACGCAGTATTTT	CASSFDRGTDTQYF
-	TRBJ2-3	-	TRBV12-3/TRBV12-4	TGTGCCAGCAACCTGGACAGCACAGATACGCAGTATTTT	CASNLDSTDTQYF
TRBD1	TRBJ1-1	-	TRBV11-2	TGTGCCAGCAGCCTCGCAGGGGGGAACACTGAAGCTTTCTTT	CASSLAGGNTEAFF
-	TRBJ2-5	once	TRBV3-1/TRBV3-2	TGTGCCAGCAGCCAGCGAACGCCCCAAGAGACCCAGTACTTC	CASSQRTPQETQYF
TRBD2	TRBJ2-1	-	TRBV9	TGTGCCAGCAGCGGGGCGGGGGGGCAGCAGTTCTTC	CASSGAGGQQFF
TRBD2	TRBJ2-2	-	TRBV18	TGTGCCAGCTCCTCTCCCATGACTAGCGGGAGACAAAGTGCCGGGGAGCTGTTTTTT	CASSSPMTSGRQSAGELFF
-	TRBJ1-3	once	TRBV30	TGTGCCAGTGAATCTGGAAACACCATATATTTT	CASESGNTIYF
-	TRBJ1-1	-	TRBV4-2	TGTGCCAGCAGCCTACGACAGGATAGGACTGAAGCTTTCTTT	CASSLRQDRTEAFF
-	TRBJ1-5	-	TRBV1	TGCACCAGCAGCCCCTGGGACCGGCCGGGGCAGCCCCAGCATTTT	CTSSPWDRPGQPQHF
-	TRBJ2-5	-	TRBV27	TGTGCCAGCAGTGAAAGGGTCCAAGAGACCCAGTACTTC	CASSERVQETQYF
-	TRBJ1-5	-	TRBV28	TGTGCCAGCAGTCCTACAGGGAATAGCAATCAGCCCCAGCATTTT	CASSPTGNSNQPQHF
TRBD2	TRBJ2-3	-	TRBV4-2	TGTGCCAGCAGCCTAGCCCTAGCGGGTCCTTCTAGCACAGATACGCAGTATTTT	CASSLALAGPSSTDTQYF
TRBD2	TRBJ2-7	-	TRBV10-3	TGTGCCATCAGTGAGGGGACTAGCGGGAGCTACGATGAGCAGTACTTC	CAISEGTSGSYDEQYF
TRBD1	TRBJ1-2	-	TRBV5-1	TGCGCCAGCAGCAAGGACAGGGGCAACTATGGCTACACCTTC	CASSKDRGNYGYTF
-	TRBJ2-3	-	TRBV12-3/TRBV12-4	TGTGCCAGCAGAACCCGGGGGGCTCAATATTTT	CASRTRGAQYF
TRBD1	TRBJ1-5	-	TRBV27	TGTGCCAGCAGCCCGACAGGGGAGGGTCAGCCCCAGCATTTT	CASSPTGEGQPQHF
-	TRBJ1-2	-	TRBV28	TGTGCCAGCAGCCGTCTGAACGGTGGGGGCTACACCTTC	CASSRLNGGGYTF
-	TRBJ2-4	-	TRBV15	TGTGCCACCAGCAGAGTCGTAAACAGAGCCTCAAGACCCAAAAACATTCAGTACTTC	CATSRVVNRASRPKNIQYF
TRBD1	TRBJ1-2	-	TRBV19	TGTGCCAGTAGTGCACGGACAGGGGGCGCGGTGGACTATGGCTACACCTTC	CASSARTGGAVDYGYTF
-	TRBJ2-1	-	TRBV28	TGTGCCAGCAGTAACCTTAAGCCCAATGAGCAGTTCTTC	CASSNLKPNEQFF
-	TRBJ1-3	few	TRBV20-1	TGCAGTGCTAGTTCTCTAAGCTCTGGAAACACCATATATTTT	CSASSLSSGNTIYF
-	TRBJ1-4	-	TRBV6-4	TGTGCCAGCAGTCAGTCGACAGGTTCCTTCGAAAAACTGTTTTTT	CASSQSTGSFEKLFF
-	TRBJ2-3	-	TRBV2	TGTGCCAGCAGTGAAAGGGGAGATACGCAGTATTTT	CASSERGDTQYF
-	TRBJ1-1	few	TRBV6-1	TGTGCCAGCAGTGAAGGCGGGGGGATGAACACTGAAGCTTTCTTT	CASSEGGGMNTEAFF
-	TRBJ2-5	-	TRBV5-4	TGTGCCAGCAGCTCCGGAGGGGGGGGCCAAGAGACCCAGTACTTC	CASSSGGGGQETQYF
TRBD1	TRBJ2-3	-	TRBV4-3	TGCGCCAGCAGCCAAGATCTAAAGGGACAGCTTACTTCTAGCACAGATACGCAGTATTTT	CASSQDLKGQLTSSTDTQYF
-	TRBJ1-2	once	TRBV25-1	TGTGCCAGCAGTGAATCTGGGGCGAACTATGGCTACACCTTC	CASSESGANYGYTF
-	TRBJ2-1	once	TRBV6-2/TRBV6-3	TGTGCCAGCAGTTACTCTGGCAGCTTTAATGAGCAGTTCTTC	CASSYSGSFNEQFF
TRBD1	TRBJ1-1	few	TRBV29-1	TGCAGCGCTATGGGACAGGGAGGGAAAGCTTTCTTT	CSAMGQGGKAFF
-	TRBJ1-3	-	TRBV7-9	TGTGCCAGCAGCTCATCTCATGATTCTGGAAACACCATATATTTT	CASSSSHDSGNTIYF
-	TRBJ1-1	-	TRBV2	TGTGCCAGCAGGCCTACAACAGGGACTAACACTGAAGCTTTCTTT	CASRPTTGTNTEAFF